The entry that follows covers one T cell receptor beta chain sequence. These data come from a study of immune evolution from preneoplasia to lung adenocarcinoma. Only in-frame clones appear in the TCRdb table, and some are missing; sequencing was by immunoSEQ multiplex PCR. This sample yields 9,900 or so clones, of which around three quarters are seen a single time; around 5% belongs to the top ten. CDR1 is SGHVS, CDR2 FNYEAQ, per germline. The length of the CDR3 is 15 residues. The junction had 2 bases not matched to a gene; V was cut back by 1 base and J by 5 bases. Sequenced sample: FFPE minimally invasive lung adenocarcinoma tissue. This rearrangement joins TRBV7-6 to TRBJ2-1; 10 bases line up with TRBD2. The receptor was isolated from a person aged 70 to 85 with lung adenocarcinoma. CDR3: CASSLERGGNNEQFF. The CDR3 coding sequence is TGTGCCAGCAGCTTAGAGCGGGGGGGCAACAATGAGCAGTTCTTC.